These 16 T cell receptor beta chains share one sample of origin, sequenced in a study of control samples from healthy donors and cancer patients. Profiling relied on immunoSEQ multiplex PCR, and the TCRdb table lists in-frame clones only, not all of them. The profile shows 130,000 or so clones, over 90% of them singletons. The specimen sequenced was PBMCs. The receptors derive from a man between 60 and 70 years old with colorectal cancer.

The rearrangement links TRBV6-1 to TRBJ1-5; D is unresolved. Germline V gene lookup returns CDR1 MNHNS and CDR2 SASEGT. This CDR3 has 12 residues. Trimming left V 3 bases short and J 10 bases short, with 10 bases between. The CDR3 loop is CASSDPVIPQHF. For the CDR3, the DNA is TGTGCCAGCAGTGACCCTGTGATTCCCCAGCATTTT.

The J gene is TRBJ2-4, the V gene TRBV12-3 or TRBV12-4; 7 bases agree with TRBD2. The junction had 0 bases not matched to a gene; V was cut back by 3 bases and J by 7 bases. This CDR3 is built from 12 residues. CDR3 DNA sequence: TGTGCCAGCAGTTTGGGGGGGAACATTCAGTACTTC. Amino acids: CASSLGGNIQYF.

The chain has TRBV3-1 (or the pseudogene TRBV3-2) and TRBJ2-7; 7 nucleotides match TRBD1. This CDR3 has 12 amino acids. V was pared by 3 bases and J by 12 bases, with 8 bases of the junction left unmatched. CDR1 and CDR2 (germline): LGHDT, YNNKEL (reference sequence). The DNA of the CDR3 is TGTGCCAGCAGCCAGGGGACAGACGTCACGTACTTC. Protein sequence: CASSQGTDVTYF.

The chain recombines TRBV2 with TRBJ1-4; 7 bases fit TRBD1. Germline V gene data show CDR1 as SNHLY and CDR2 as FYNNEI. V lost 6 bases and J lost 5; bases outside the gene matches: 12. The CDR3 has 16 residues. The chain's CDR3 is CASSWTGPTVNEKLFF. DNA of the CDR3: TGTGCCAGCAGCTGGACAGGACCCACAGTCAATGAAAAACTGTTTTTT.

J is TRBJ2-5 and V is TRBV6-6, with 13 bases aligning to TRBD2. Trimming removed 5 bases from V and 0 bases from J; junction bases left unmatched: 6. The CDR3 is 17 amino acids. Germline V gene lookup returns CDR1 MNHNY and CDR2 SVGAGI (reference sequence). CDR3 coding DNA: TGTGCCAGCAGTCCTGGACTAGCGGGGGCCCACCAAGAGACCCAGTACTTC. Translated: CASSPGLAGAHQETQYF.

This sequence joins TRBV4-3 and TRBJ1-6; D is ambiguous. The CDR3 has 15 amino acids. Germline assignment: CDR1 LGHNA and CDR2 YSLEER. The germline V and J ends were trimmed by 0 bases and 5 bases, with 8 bases remaining between them. In DNA, the CDR3 is TGCGCCAGCAGCCAAGACCGCGACCATAATTCACCCCTCCACTTT. Translated, it gives CASSQDRDHNSPLHF.

The V gene is TRBV28, the J gene TRBJ2-2; possibly TRBD1 or TRBD2 for D (5 bases each). The ends were cut back, 7 bases at V and 4 bases at J, with 10 bases in the middle. This CDR3 is built from 13 residues. The germline gives CDR1 MDHEN, CDR2 SYDVKM. CDR3 in amino acids: CASIGGGTGELFF. The CDR3 region has the DNA TGTGCCAGCATTGGGGGTGGCACCGGGGAGCTGTTTTTT.

The chain joins TRBV27 to TRBJ2-5; D perhaps matches TRBD2 (5 bases). Trimming removed 4 bases from V and 4 bases from J, with 10 bases in between. There are 13 residues in the CDR3. Germline assignment: CDR1 MNHEY and CDR2 SMNVEV (reference sequence). The CDR3 spells CASSSQEGETQYF. DNA for the CDR3: TGTGCCAGCAGTTCCCAAGAGGGAGAGACCCAGTACTTC.

The V gene is TRBV25-1, the J gene TRBJ2-1; D is unresolved. This CDR3 region has 13 residues. The V gene's germline CDR1 is MGHDK and CDR2 SYGVNS. The V end lost 7 bases, the J end lost 6 bases, and 13 bases lay between the germline ends. DNA for the CDR3: TGTGCCAGCAAAGGGCCATGGGCCAATGAGCAGTTCTTC. As protein: CASKGPWANEQFF.

The gene calls are TRBV5-1 and TRBJ1-2; no clear D gene. This CDR3 contains 14 residues. From germline, CDR1 is SGHRS and CDR2 YFSETQ. Trimming removed 0 bases at V and 4 bases at J, with 10 bases between. CDR3 sequence (DNA): TGCGCCAGCAGCTTGGAGGAGAGGTTCTATGGCTACACCTTC. This codes for CASSLEERFYGYTF.

This clone has more than one count but fewer than ten. V is TRBV5-6 and J is TRBJ2-7; 7 positions match TRBD1. J lost 6 bases, V lost 5 bases, and 8 bases had no gene match. CDR3 length equals 13 residues. CDR1 and CDR2 (germline): SGHDT, YYEEEE. The CDR3 DNA sequence: TGTGCCAGCAGACACGACAGGGCAGCCGAGCAGTACTTC. Its protein is CASRHDRAAEQYF.

V gene TRBV6-5 combines with J gene TRBJ2-6; the D gene is possibly TRBD1 (6 bases). Germline-derived CDR1 and CDR2 are MNHEY and SVGAGI. The CDR3 covers 14 residues. Trimming pared 8 bases from V and 2 bases from J, leaving 10 bases between. The CDR3 coding sequence is TGTGCCAGCTCTACAGGGCCTGGGGCCAACGTCCTGACTTTC. This translates into CASSTGPGANVLTF.

The rearrangement joins TRBV3-1 (or the pseudogene TRBV3-2) to TRBJ1-2; possibly TRBD1 for D (5 bases). Between the trimmed V and J ends, which lost 0 bases and 4 bases, there was a span of 9 bases. From germline, CDR1 is LGHDT and CDR2 YNNKEL (reference sequence). CDR3 length: 14 residues. The CDR3 region has the DNA TGTGCCAGCAGCCAAGAGGGGGGAGGCTATGGCTACACCTTC. This sequence encodes CASSQEGGGYGYTF.

This chain uses TRBV10-1 with TRBJ2-5; D call uncertain. CDR1 is WNHNN and CDR2 is SYGVQD in the germline V gene (reference sequence). V gave up 2 bases and J gave up 2 bases, with 6 bases separating them. The CDR3 spans 13 residues. CDR3 nucleotides: TGCGCCAGCAGTGAGGGTTTTCAAGAGACCCAGTACTTC. It translates to CASSEGFQETQYF.

This sequence joins TRBV21-1 and TRBJ2-7; TRBD2, the table's D call, was not compared with the DNA. TRBV21-1 is assigned pseudogene status. This CDR3 is 15 amino acids long. The CDR3 region has the DNA TGTGCCAGCAGCAACGTGGAGGGGCCGTTCAACGAGCAGTACTTC. This gives the protein CASSNVEGPFNEQYF.

The J gene is TRBJ2-6, the V gene TRBV5-1; possible D gene TRBD1, 6 bases. The germline V gene encodes CDR1 SGHRS and CDR2 YFSETQ. V lost 2 bases, J lost 2 bases, and 8 bases lay in between. The CDR3 is 15 amino acids. DNA for the CDR3: TGCGCCAGCAGCTTACGGACAGCTGGGGCCAACGTCCTGACTTTC. Translation gives CASSLRTAGANVLTF.